The subject of this entry is one T cell receptor beta chain. This record comes from a study of blood T cells in healthy people across ages. The CDR3 extends over 15 amino acids. Deletions cut 0 bases from V and 2 bases from J, with 8 bases between. Germline V gene data show CDR1 as ENHRY and CDR2 as SYGVKD. Combining a sample-barcoded 5' primer with a J-beta primer mix, a second PCR ran for roughly 6 to 12 cycles. MiXCR, applied by TCRdb to the 5' RACE reads, yields one record per CDR3 protein. In the table there are 950,000 to 1,200,000 distinct CDR3 sequences, roughly two fifths of which are singletons.

The chain combines TRBV10-3 with TRBJ1-5, with unresolved D. The source of this sequence is a man aged 18 to 29 in good health. Material for sequencing was blood. CDR3 in DNA: TGTGCCATCAGTGAGTCGAAGTCGGGCAATCAGCCCCAGCATTTT. It translates to CAISESKSGNQPQHF.